This T cell receptor beta chain was captured by sequencing in a study of blood T cell repertoires in COVID-19. The overall study: COVID-19 samples, acute and convalescent, were from the United States, Italy and Spain. T cells, B-cell-depleted T cells, or PBMCs provided the cDNA or gDNA that served as material.

This CDR3 contains 14 residues. CDR1 SQVTM and CDR2 ANQGSEA come from the germline V gene. Deletions cut 6 bases from V and 3 bases from J, with 16 bases between. As processed by the authors: How many nucleated cells were present was estimated from reference gene primer amplification. Assay: immunoSEQ multiplex PCR; the TCRdb copy retains only in-frame clones and omits some. That table supplies the V and J calls and clone size; D and trimming were determined from the DNA. This table holds about 210,000 clones, roughly 86% found once. V is TRBV29-1 and J is TRBJ2-3; TRBD2 might be the D (6 bases). This TCR was sampled from a woman aged 40 to 50 with acute or convalescent COVID-19. Sequencing was carried out using peripheral blood. CDR3 DNA: TGCAGCGTCATCCAATCGAGCGGGACAGATACGCAGTATTTT. Protein sequence: CSVIQSSGTDTQYF.